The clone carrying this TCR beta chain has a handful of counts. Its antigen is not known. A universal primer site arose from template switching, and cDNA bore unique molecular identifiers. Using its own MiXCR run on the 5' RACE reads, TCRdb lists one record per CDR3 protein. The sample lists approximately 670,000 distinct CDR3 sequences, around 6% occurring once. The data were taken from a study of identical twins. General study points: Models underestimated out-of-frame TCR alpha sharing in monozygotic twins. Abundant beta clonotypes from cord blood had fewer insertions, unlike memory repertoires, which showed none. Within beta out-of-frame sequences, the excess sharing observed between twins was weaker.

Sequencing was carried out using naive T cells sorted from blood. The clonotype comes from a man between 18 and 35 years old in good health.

CDR3 sequence (DNA): TGTGCCAGCAGCCCTGACGGACTAGCGGGAGCGTTCTTC. Its protein is CASSPDGLAGAFF. This chain joins TRBV9 and TRBJ2-1; 13 bases match TRBD2. The germline V gene encodes CDR1 SGDLS and CDR2 YYNGEE. This CDR3 comprises 13 residues. Trimming cost V 4 bases and J 15 bases; bases outside gene matches: 7. The variable domain in full, completed from reference TRBV9 and TRBJ2-1, reads DSGVTQTPKHLITATGQRVTLRCSPRSGDLSVYWYQQSLDQGLQFLIQYYNGEERAKGNILERFSAQQFPDLHSELNLSSLELGDSALYFCASSPDGLAGAFFGPGTRLTVL.